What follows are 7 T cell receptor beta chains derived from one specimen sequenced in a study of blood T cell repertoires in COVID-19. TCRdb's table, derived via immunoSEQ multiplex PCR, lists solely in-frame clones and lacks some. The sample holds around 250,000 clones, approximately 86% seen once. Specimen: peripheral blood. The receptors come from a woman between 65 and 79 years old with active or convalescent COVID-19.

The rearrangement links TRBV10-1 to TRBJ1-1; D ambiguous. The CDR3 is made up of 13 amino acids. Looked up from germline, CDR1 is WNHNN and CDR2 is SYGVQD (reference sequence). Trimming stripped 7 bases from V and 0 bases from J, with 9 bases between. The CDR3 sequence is CASKLDLNTEAFF. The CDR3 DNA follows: TGCGCCAGCAAACTAGATTTGAACACTGAAGCTTTCTTT.

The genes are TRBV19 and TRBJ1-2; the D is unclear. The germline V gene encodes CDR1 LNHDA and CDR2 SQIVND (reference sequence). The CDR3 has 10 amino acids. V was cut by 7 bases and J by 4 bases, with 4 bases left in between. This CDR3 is CASILYGYTF. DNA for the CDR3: TGTGCCAGTATTCTCTATGGCTACACCTTC. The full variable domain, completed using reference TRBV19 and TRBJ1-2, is DGGITQSPKYLFRKEGQNVTLSCEQNLNHDAMYWYRQDPGQGLRLIYYSQIVNDFQKGDIAEGYSVSREKKESFPLTVTSAQKNPTAFYLCASILYGYTFGSGTRLTVV.

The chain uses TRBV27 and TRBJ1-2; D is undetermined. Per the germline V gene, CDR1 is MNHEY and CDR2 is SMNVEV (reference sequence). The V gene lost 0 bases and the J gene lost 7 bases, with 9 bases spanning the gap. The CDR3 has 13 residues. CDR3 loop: CASSLSGVVGYTF. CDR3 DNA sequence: TGTGCCAGCAGTTTATCCGGGGTCGTTGGCTACACCTTC.

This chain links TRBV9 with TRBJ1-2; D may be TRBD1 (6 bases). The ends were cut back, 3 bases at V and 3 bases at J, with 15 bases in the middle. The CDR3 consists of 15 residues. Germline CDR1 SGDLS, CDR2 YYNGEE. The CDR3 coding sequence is TGTGCCAGCAGCGCCTCGGGGGGCGCCGACTATGGCTACACCTTC. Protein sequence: CASSASGGADYGYTF.

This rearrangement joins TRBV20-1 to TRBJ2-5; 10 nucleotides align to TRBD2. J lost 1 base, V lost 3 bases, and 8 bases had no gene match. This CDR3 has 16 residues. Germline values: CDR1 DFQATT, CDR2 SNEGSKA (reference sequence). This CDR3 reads CSASPLAGAIQETQYF. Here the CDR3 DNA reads TGCAGTGCTAGTCCGCTAGCGGGGGCAATCCAAGAGACCCAGTACTTC.

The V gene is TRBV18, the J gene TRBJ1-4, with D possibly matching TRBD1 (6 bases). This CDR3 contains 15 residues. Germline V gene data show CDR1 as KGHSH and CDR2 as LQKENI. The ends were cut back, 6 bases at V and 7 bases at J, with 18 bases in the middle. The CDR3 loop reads CASSPERQETEKLFF. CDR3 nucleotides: TGTGCCAGCTCCCCAGAAAGACAGGAGACTGAAAAACTGTTTTTT. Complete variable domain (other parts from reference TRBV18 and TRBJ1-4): NAGVMQNPRHLVRRRGQEARLRCSPMKGHSHVYWYRQLPEEGLKFMVYLQKENIIDESGMPKERFSAEFPKEGPSILRIQQVVRGDSAAYFCASSPERQETEKLFFGSGTQLSVL.

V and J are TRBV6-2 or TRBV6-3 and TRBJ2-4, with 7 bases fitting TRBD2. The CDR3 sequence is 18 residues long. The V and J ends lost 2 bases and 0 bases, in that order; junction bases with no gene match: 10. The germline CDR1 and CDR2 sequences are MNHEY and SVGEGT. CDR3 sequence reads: CASSYPRISGLAKNIQYF. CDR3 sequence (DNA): TGTGCCAGCAGTTACCCCCGCATTAGCGGGTTAGCCAAAAACATTCAGTACTTC.